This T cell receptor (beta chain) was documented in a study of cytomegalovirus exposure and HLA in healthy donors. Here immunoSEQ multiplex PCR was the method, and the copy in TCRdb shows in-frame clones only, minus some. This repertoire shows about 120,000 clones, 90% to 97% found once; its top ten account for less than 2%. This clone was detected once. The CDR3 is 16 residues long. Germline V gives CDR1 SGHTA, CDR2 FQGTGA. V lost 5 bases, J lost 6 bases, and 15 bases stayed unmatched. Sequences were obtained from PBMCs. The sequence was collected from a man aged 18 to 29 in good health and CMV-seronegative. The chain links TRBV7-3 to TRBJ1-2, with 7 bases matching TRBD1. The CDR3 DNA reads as TGTGCCAGCAGCCCGAACGGACAGGTGGAACGGGATGGCTACACCTTC. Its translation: CASSPNGQVERDGYTF.